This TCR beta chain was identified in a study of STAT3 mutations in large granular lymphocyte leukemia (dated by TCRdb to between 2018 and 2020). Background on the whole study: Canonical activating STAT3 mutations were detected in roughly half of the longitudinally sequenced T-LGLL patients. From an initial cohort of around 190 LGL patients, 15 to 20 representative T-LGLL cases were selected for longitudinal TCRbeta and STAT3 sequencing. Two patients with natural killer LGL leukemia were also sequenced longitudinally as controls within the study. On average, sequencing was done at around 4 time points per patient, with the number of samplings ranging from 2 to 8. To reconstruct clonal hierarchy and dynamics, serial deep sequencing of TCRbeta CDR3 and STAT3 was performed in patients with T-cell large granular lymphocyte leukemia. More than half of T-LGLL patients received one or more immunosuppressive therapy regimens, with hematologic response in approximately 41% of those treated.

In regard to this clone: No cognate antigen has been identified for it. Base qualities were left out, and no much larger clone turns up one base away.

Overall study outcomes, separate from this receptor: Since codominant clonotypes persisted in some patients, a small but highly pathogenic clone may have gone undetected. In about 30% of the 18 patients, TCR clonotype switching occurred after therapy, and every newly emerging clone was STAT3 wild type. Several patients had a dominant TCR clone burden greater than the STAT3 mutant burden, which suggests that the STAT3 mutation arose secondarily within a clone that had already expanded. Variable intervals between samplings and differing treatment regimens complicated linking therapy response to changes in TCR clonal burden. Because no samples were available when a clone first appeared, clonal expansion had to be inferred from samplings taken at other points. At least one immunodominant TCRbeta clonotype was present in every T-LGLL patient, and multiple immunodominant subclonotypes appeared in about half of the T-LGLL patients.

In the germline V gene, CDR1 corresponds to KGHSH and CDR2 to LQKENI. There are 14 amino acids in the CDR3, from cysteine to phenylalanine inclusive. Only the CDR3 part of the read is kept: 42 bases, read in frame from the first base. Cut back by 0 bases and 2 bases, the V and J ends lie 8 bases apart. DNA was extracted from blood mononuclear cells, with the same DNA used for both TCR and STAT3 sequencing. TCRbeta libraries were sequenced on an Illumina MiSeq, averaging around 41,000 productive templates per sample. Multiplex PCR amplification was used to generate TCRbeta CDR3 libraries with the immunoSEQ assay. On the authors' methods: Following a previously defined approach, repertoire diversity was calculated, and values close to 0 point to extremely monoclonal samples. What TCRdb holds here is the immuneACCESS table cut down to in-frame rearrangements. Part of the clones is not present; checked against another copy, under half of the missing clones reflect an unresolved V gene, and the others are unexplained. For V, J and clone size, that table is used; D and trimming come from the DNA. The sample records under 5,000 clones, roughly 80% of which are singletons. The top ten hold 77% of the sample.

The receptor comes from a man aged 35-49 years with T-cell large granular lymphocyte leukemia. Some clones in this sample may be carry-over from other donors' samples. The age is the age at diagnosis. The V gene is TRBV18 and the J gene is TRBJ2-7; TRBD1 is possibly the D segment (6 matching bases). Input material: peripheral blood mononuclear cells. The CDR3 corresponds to CASSPPGQTYEQYF. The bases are TGTGCCAGCTCACCACCGGGACAAACCTACGAGCAGTACTTC.